This T cell receptor beta chain comes out of a study of T cell responses to AZD1222 COVID-19 vaccine. Turning to the study itself: Analysis merged second doses at about 4 or about 12 weeks.

Findings of the study overall: Spike-specific TCR breadth and depth were elevated following two AZD1222 doses.

Clones were read by immunoSEQ multiplex PCR, and TCRdb kept only the in-frame ones, dropping some. The table has under 150,000 clones, 90% seen once. CDR3 length: 17 amino acids. V trimming: 8 bases; J trimming: 8 bases; junction bases outside the gene matches: 14. The germline CDR1 and CDR2 sequences are GTSNPN and SVGIG (reference sequence). Regarding this clone: The antigen remains undetermined.

The chain has TRBV30 and TRBJ2-2; 16 bases line up with TRBD2. The TCR originated in an adult in good health. The material sequenced was peripheral blood, taken on day 0 of AZD1222 vaccination. The CDR3 sequence: CAQNPGTSGRVIGELFF. For the CDR3, the DNA is TGTGCCCAGAACCCCGGGACTAGCGGGAGGGTCATAGGGGAGCTGTTTTTT.